What follows describes a single TCR beta chain. No cognate antigen has been identified for it. The input lacks base qualities; no much larger clone sits a single base away. For CDR1 and CDR2, the germline V gene (reference sequence) lists MNHEY and SMNVEV. The junction shows trimming of 8 bases on V and 3 bases on J, plus 20 bases between the germline ends. The CDR3, from cysteine to phenylalanine, totals 15 residues. Only CDR3 DNA is held: 45 bases, read in frame from base 1. This entry belongs to a study of blood T cell repertoires in COVID-19 (dated by TCRdb to the early 2020s). Background on the whole study: Samples from collaborators originated in the United States, Italy and Spain and spanned both the acute and convalescent phases of COVID-19. The prospective study material was composed of cDNA or gDNA derived from T cells, B-cell-depleted T cells, or PBMCs. Subjects who had been exposed to COVID-19, were actively infected with it, or had recovered from it provided the deeply sampled blood TCRbeta repertoires that made up the dataset. The repertoires were released in a freely available public database meant as a resource for research on the immune response to SARS-CoV-2. The samples were drawn from the first 160 participants of the ongoing ImmuneRACE study and from 1,200 or so subjects provided by 6 global collaborators. Nearly every sample came with metadata listing a de-identified subject ID, COVID-19 status, age in years and sex. HLA class I and class II types, where available, came from metadata supplied by the sample provider rather than from assay-based typing. The full study reports these points: How much clinical and demographic metadata was included differed by source and by participant, and the metadata was provided uncurated.

The immunoSEQ Assay, a bias-controlled multiplex PCR, was used to amplify TCRbeta CDR3 regions from genomic DNA. On the study's bioinformatics: Within the assay, amplification of reference gene primers was used to estimate how many nucleated cells each sample contained. Sequence reads were collapsed and filtered to measure the absolute abundance of every unique TCRbeta CDR3 rearrangement. For each sample, productive Simpson clonality was calculated as the square root of Simpson's diversity index over productive rearrangements. Entries here come from immuneACCESS through TCRdb and include only in-frame sequences with V and J called. Some clones fail to appear in such tables; in the studies checked, an unresolved V gene covers under half of the shortfall, and the cause of the remainder is unknown. That table furnishes V, J and clone size, whereas the DNA furnished D and trimming. This sample lists about 260,000 clones; 80% to 85% were detected once. The ten largest clones capture 4.2% of the sample.

The collaborating institutions used their own protocols to collect whole blood in K2EDTA tubes. For TCRbeta analysis, collaborators shipped samples as frozen whole blood, isolated PBMCs, or DNA extracted from either of those sample types. The sequence came from a man aged 60-69 years with acute or convalescent COVID-19. The sequenced sample was peripheral blood. Recombination joined TRBV27 with TRBJ2-7; a tentative D call is TRBD1 (6 bases match). This receptor carries the CDR3 CASLPRGYPGYEQYF. Read as DNA, the sequence is TGTGCCAGCTTGCCCAGGGGCTACCCAGGCTACGAGCAGTACTTC.